These 5 T cell receptor beta chains originate from one sample sequenced in a study of blood T cell repertoires in COVID-19. Only in-frame clones appear in the TCRdb table, and some are missing; sequencing was by immunoSEQ multiplex PCR. The sample has 55,000 to 80,000 clones, roughly 86% seen once. The sequenced sample was peripheral blood. The receptors were sampled from a human donor in a cohort sampled during active COVID-19.

The chain combines TRBV19 with TRBJ1-6; tentative D call: TRBD1 (6 bases). CDR3 length: 16 amino acids. V was cut by 1 base and J by 10 bases, with 17 bases left in between. In germline, CDR1 is LNHDA, CDR2 SQIVND (reference sequence). CDR3 in DNA: TGTGCCAGTAGTATAGGTGGGACACACAGGATCTCACCCCTCCACTTT. Translating it yields CASSIGGTHRISPLHF.

The chain employs TRBV5-1 and TRBJ2-2, with TRBD2 matching 7 bases. V was clipped by 5 bases and J by 3 bases; unmatched bases: 7. The CDR3 runs 15 residues. Germline CDR1 is SGHRS and CDR2 is YFSETQ. CDR3 in DNA: TGCGCCAGCAGTGCGAAGGGGAGGGACACCGGGGAGCTGTTTTTT. This encodes CASSAKGRDTGELFF. The full variable domain, in which reference TRBV5-1 and TRBJ2-2 provide the parts outside the CDR3, is KAGVTQTPRYLIKTRGQQVTLSCSPISGHRSVSWYQQTPGQGLQFLFEYFSETQRNKGNFPGRFSGRQFSNSRSEMNVSTLELGDSALYLCASSAKGRDTGELFFGEGSRLTVL.

The CDR3 reads CASSQNTGRAQYF. The CDR3, as DNA: TGCGCCAGCAGCCAAAACACGGGAAGGGCGCAGTATTTT. The rearrangement joins TRBV4-3 to TRBJ2-3; D might be TRBD2 (5 bases). Trimming shortened V by 2 bases and J by 10 bases, and 13 bases separated the two germline ends. CDR3 length: 13 amino acids. CDR1 and CDR2 (germline): LGHNA, YSLEER.

For the CDR3, the DNA is TGTGCCAGCCTGGGAGATGGAAACACCATATATTTT. Its translation is CASLGDGNTIYF. The chain employs TRBV12-3 or TRBV12-4 and TRBJ1-3; D gene uncertain. There are 12 residues in the CDR3. V was shortened by 8 bases and J by 3 bases, with 8 bases between the two germline ends.

This clone was counted between two and nine times. The V and J genes are TRBV11-3 and TRBJ1-1; 8 nucleotides match TRBD1. The germline gives CDR1 SGHNT, CDR2 YENEEA. With V trimmed by 2 bases and J by 9 bases, 5 bases remained unmatched. The CDR3 spans 13 residues. The CDR3 loop is CASSLTTGDKAFF. CDR3 sequence (DNA): TGTGCCAGCAGCTTAACGACAGGGGACAAAGCTTTCTTT.